This TCR beta chain derives from a study of OX40 agonist ivuxolimab in advanced cancers. The CDR3 has 16 residues. Trimming took off 5 bases at V and 7 bases at J, with 21 bases between the two ends. The germline gives CDR1 SEHNR, CDR2 FQNEAQ (reference sequence). Repertoires were generated with immunoSEQ multiplex PCR, while TCRdb's copy carries only in-frame clones and drops some. The sample includes 74,000 or so clones, roughly 91% of them seen just once. This specimen consisted of CD4+ or CD8+ T cells sorted from blood, obtained in a trial of the OX40 agonist ivuxolimab. The TCR was taken from an adult with an advanced solid tumor such as melanoma, head and neck, liver or kidney cancer. The chain has TRBV7-9 and TRBJ2-4; D gene uncertain. CDR3 coding DNA: TGTGCCAGCAGCCCAAATTCGCCTTTGGGCCAGAACATTCAGTACTTC. It translates to CASSPNSPLGQNIQYF.